This T cell receptor (beta chain) was sequenced in a study of T cells in localized non-small cell lung cancer. This clone was seen only a few times. Its antigen is as yet unknown. V lost 5 bases, J lost 2 bases, and 5 bases stayed unmatched. CDR3 size: 14 residues. Germline CDR1 reads SGDLS; CDR2 reads YYNGEE. Study-level findings and limits: The tumor had only one region sequenced, so heterogeneity remains possible. There was higher T cell clonality in uninvolved adjacent lung than in tumor, and it was highest there.

Method: immunoSEQ multiplex PCR; TCRdb's copy keeps in-frame clones and lacks some. The data show about 1,900 clones, 20% to 30% seen once. This TCR came from a woman aged 35 to 70 with stage I lung adenocarcinoma. This rearrangement joins TRBV9 to TRBJ2-3, with 7 nucleotides matching TRBD2. Source: normal lung tissue next to the tumor, taken before any cancer treatment. In DNA, the CDR3 is TGTGCCAGCAGTCCGGGGGGATACACAGATACGCAGTATTTT. This gives the protein CASSPGGYTDTQYF.